This section outlines one T cell receptor (beta chain) sequence together with its context. The entry originates in a study of T-cell memory formation after mild COVID-19. TCRdb reprocessed the 5' RACE reads with MiXCR, giving one entry per CDR3 protein. The data contain some 130,000 distinct CDR3 sequences, about 17% of them singletons. The sample taken for sequencing was PBMCs or a T cell subset sorted from them (not recorded which). The clonotype was recovered from a man aged 18 to 30 who had mild COVID-19 (a few samples of this study predate the infection). Cell type and time point are not known.

In nucleotides, the CDR3 is TGCAGTGCTACTAGCGAACAGGCGAACACCGGGGAGCTGTTTTTT. Translated: CSATSEQANTGELFF. The chain employs TRBV20-1 and TRBJ2-2, with TRBD2 as a possible D gene (6 bases). Trimming pared 4 bases from V and 0 bases from J, leaving 12 bases between. The CDR3 has 15 amino acids. Germline V CDR1 and CDR2: DFQATT, SNEGSKA (reference sequence).